This entry lists 25 T cell receptor beta chains sequenced from one sample in a study of blood T cell repertoires in COVID-19. TCRdb's copy holds only in-frame clones and misses some; the assay was immunoSEQ multiplex PCR. The sample lists about 170,000 clones; roughly 86% were seen once. The sequenced material came from peripheral blood. The receptors originated from a woman of 80 years or more with COVID-19, enrolled during active disease.

The chain uses TRBV6-5 and TRBJ2-1, with TRBD2 matching over 13 bases. V was pared by 6 bases and J by 7 bases, with 6 bases of the junction left unmatched. Germline assignment: CDR1 MNHEY and CDR2 SVGAGI. This CDR3 is 15 amino acids long. The CDR3 DNA sequence: TGTGCCAGCAGCCTTGGACTAGCGGGAGTGAATGAGCAGTTCTTC. Encoded protein: CASSLGLAGVNEQFF.

This rearrangement joins TRBV2 to TRBJ1-1; 9 positions match TRBD1. The CDR3 has 14 residues. Germline V gene data show CDR1 as SNHLY and CDR2 as FYNNEI. V shed 6 bases and J 1 base; nucleotides not matched to a gene: 3. This CDR3 reads CASRRGQGNTEAFF. The CDR3 nucleotides are TGTGCCAGCAGGAGGGGACAGGGGAACACTGAAGCTTTCTTT.

This chain connects TRBV20-1 to TRBJ2-1, with 8 bases that match TRBD2. V lost 3 bases and J lost 0; bases outside the gene matches: 7. The CDR3 sequence is 16 residues long. Germline V gene data show CDR1 as DFQATT and CDR2 as SNEGSKA (reference sequence). The DNA for the CDR3 is TGCAGTGCTAGTATCACTAGCGGAAGCTCCTACAATGAGCAGTTCTTC. Translated: CSASITSGSSYNEQFF.

The rearrangement uses TRBV7-9 and TRBJ2-1, with D possibly TRBD1 on 5 matching bases. V lost 5 bases, J lost 8 bases, and 13 bases lay in between. This CDR3 spans 13 amino acids. Germline assignment: CDR1 SEHNR and CDR2 FQNEAQ (reference sequence). The CDR3 DNA follows: TGTGCCAGCAGCCAAGCAGGGTTCGATGAGCAGTTCTTC. This sequence encodes CASSQAGFDEQFF.

The chain has TRBV7-2 and TRBJ1-5; a possible D gene is TRBD1 (5 bases). The germline V gene has CDR1 SGHTA and CDR2 FQGNSA. Trimming cost V 5 bases and J 2 bases, with 16 bases left between them. The CDR3 contains 16 residues. The CDR3 DNA follows: TGTGCCAGCAGCCCAGAGTACTGGGGGGGCAATCAGCCCCAGCATTTT. Its protein product is CASSPEYWGGNQPQHF. Full variable domain (missing parts from reference TRBV7-2 and TRBJ1-5): GAGVSQSPSNKVTEKGKDVELRCDPISGHTALYWYRQSLGQGLEFLIYFQGNSAPDKSGLPSDRFSAERTGGSVSTLTIQRTQQEDSAVYLCASSPEYWGGNQPQHFGDGTRLSIL.

The chain couples TRBV7-3 to TRBJ2-1; tentatively, D is TRBD1 (5 bases). Germline V lookup: CDR1 SGHTA, CDR2 FQGTGA. This CDR3 has 14 residues. Trimming pared 5 bases from V and 1 base from J, leaving 9 bases between. The CDR3 reads CASSPTASYNEQFF. CDR3 DNA sequence: TGTGCCAGCAGCCCGACAGCTTCCTACAATGAGCAGTTCTTC.

This chain links TRBV27 with TRBJ2-6; a possible D gene is TRBD1 (5 bases). Germline CDR1 reads MNHEY; CDR2 reads SMNVEV (reference sequence). This CDR3 contains 15 residues. Trimming took off 4 bases at V and 3 bases at J, with 10 bases between the two ends. CDR3 sequence: CASSSGIGGANVLTF. CDR3 coding DNA: TGTGCCAGCAGTTCAGGGATAGGTGGGGCCAACGTCCTGACTTTC.

The CDR3 DNA reads TGTGCCAGCAGCCCCCGGGACAGGGGGGTTCATTGGCCCCAGCATTTT. Translating gives CASSPRDRGVHWPQHF. The V and J genes are TRBV7-8 and TRBJ1-5, with TRBD1 identical over 11 bases. This CDR3 spans 16 amino acids. The V gene end was trimmed by 5 bases and the J gene end by 9 bases; junction bases not matched to a gene: 12. Germline-derived CDR1 and CDR2 are SGHVS and FQNEAQ. The full variable domain, in which reference TRBV7-8 and TRBJ1-5 provide the parts outside the CDR3, is GAGVSQSPRYKVAKRGQDVALRCDPISGHVSLFWYQQALGQGPEFLTYFQNEAQLDKSGLPSDRFFAERPEGSVSTLKIQRTQQEDSAVYLCASSPRDRGVHWPQHFGDGTRLSIL.

The CDR3 here is CASSYDRLPLWQIAYNEQFF. The DNA for the CDR3 is TGTGCCAGCAGTTATGACAGGCTTCCCCTATGGCAGATAGCCTACAATGAGCAGTTCTTC. The rearrangement joins TRBV27 to TRBJ2-1; a weak D match, TRBD1 (6 bases). The CDR3 is made up of 20 amino acids. Between the trimmed V and J ends, which lost 4 bases and 2 bases, there was a span of 27 bases. Per germline, CDR1 MNHEY and CDR2 SMNVEV (reference sequence).

CDR3 region: CSAASAQPQHF. Written as DNA, the CDR3 is TGCAGTGCAGCGTCCGCCCAGCCCCAGCATTTT. V usage is TRBV20-1 and J usage is TRBJ1-5; D unresolved. CDR1 and CDR2 (germline): DFQATT, SNEGSKA (reference sequence). Trimming stripped 6 bases from V and 7 bases from J, with 10 bases between. The CDR3 has 11 amino acids.

This clone occurred once. CDR3 DNA: TGTGCCAGCAGCGTCTTGGGGCTAGGAGTGTCGGATACGCAGTATTTT. Its translation: CASSVLGLGVSDTQYF. The chain has TRBV9 and TRBJ2-3, with a possible D match to TRBD1 (5 bases). V lost 2 bases to trimming and J lost 6 bases, with 19 bases between them. This CDR3 comprises 16 residues. CDR1 and CDR2 (germline): SGDLS, YYNGEE.

The rearrangement joins TRBV5-1 to TRBJ1-4; D not certain. The V gene lost 2 bases and the J gene lost 0 bases, with 5 bases spanning the gap. The CDR3 has 14 amino acids. Germline V CDR1 and CDR2: SGHRS, YFSETQ. The CDR3 bases are TGCGCCAGCAGCTTAGGAGCAACTAATGAAAAACTGTTTTTT. Protein product: CASSLGATNEKLFF.

V usage is TRBV4-3 and J usage is TRBJ2-2, with D possibly being TRBD1 (6 bases). The germline V gene encodes CDR1 LGHNA and CDR2 YSLEER. The CDR3 is made up of 15 amino acids. V was trimmed by 4 bases and J by 4 bases, leaving 13 bases between them. The CDR3 bases are TGCGCCAGCAGCCCTTACAGGGTAGGCACCGGGGAGCTGTTTTTT. This sequence encodes CASSPYRVGTGELFF.

The CDR3 nucleotides are TGTGCCACCTTACCGACAGCCACCGGGGAGCTGTTTTTT. Amino acid sequence: CATLPTATGELFF. The V and J genes are TRBV2 and TRBJ2-2, with a possible D match to TRBD1 (5 bases). The CDR3 length is 13 residues. The germline gives CDR1 SNHLY, CDR2 FYNNEI. Deletions cut 10 bases from V and 4 bases from J, with 13 bases between.

The chain carries TRBV11-3 and TRBJ2-1; TRBD1 is a possible D gene (6 bases). CDR1 and CDR2 (germline): SGHNT, YENEEA. V was cut by 3 bases and J by 8 bases, with 17 bases left in between. The CDR3 is 15 amino acids. Here the CDR3 DNA reads TGTGCCAGCAGCTTGGGACACGGCGTTTCGGATGAGCAGTTCTTC. Its protein product is CASSLGHGVSDEQFF.

The chain is built from TRBV19 and TRBJ1-5; the D is unclear. The V gene lost 5 bases and the J gene lost 9 bases, with 11 bases spanning the gap. Per the germline V gene, CDR1 is LNHDA and CDR2 is SQIVND (reference sequence). The CDR3 sequence is 12 residues long. The CDR3 DNA follows: TGTGCCAGTAGTGCGGACCGGGGGCCCCAGCATTTT. Its translation is CASSADRGPQHF.

The chain is built from TRBV19 and TRBJ1-1; D is possibly TRBD1 (5 bases). The CDR3 is 14 amino acids. Germline CDR1 LNHDA, CDR2 SQIVND (reference sequence). V gave up 2 bases and J gave up 4 bases, with 11 bases separating them. This CDR3 reads CASSIRGLGTEAFF. The CDR3 DNA is TGTGCCAGTAGTATAAGGGGCCTAGGCACTGAAGCTTTCTTT. Full variable domain (missing parts from reference TRBV19 and TRBJ1-1): DGGITQSPKYLFRKEGQNVTLSCEQNLNHDAMYWYRQDPGQGLRLIYYSQIVNDFQKGDIAEGYSVSREKKESFPLTVTSAQKNPTAFYLCASSIRGLGTEAFFGQGTRLTVV.

The chain links TRBV18 to TRBJ2-3, with D hard to call. The CDR3 spans 14 residues. The germline gives CDR1 KGHSH, CDR2 LQKENI. V dropped 5 bases and J dropped 0 bases, with 9 bases sitting between them. CDR3 bases: TGTGCCAGCTCATCGAGTACTAGCACAGATACGCAGTATTTT. As protein: CASSSSTSTDTQYF.

J is TRBJ2-7 and V is TRBV7-9; 11 nucleotides match TRBD1. This CDR3 has 14 amino acids. Unmatched junction bases numbered 5, after V lost 4 bases and J lost 6 bases. Germline V gene lookup returns CDR1 SEHNR and CDR2 FQNEAQ (reference sequence). This CDR3 is CASSSLDRGLEQYF. CDR3 in DNA: TGTGCCAGCAGCTCGTTGGACAGGGGGCTCGAGCAGTACTTC.

V gene TRBV7-2 combines with J gene TRBJ2-3; 8 nucleotides agree with TRBD1. CDR3 length equals 15 residues. Germline-derived CDR1 and CDR2 are SGHTA and FQGNSA. With V trimmed by 2 bases and J by 3 bases, 4 bases remained unmatched. The CDR3 is CASSLRTGWTDTQYF. As DNA, the CDR3 is TGTGCCAGCAGCTTAAGGACAGGGTGGACAGATACGCAGTATTTT.

This sequence joins TRBV5-1 and TRBJ1-2; 7 bases fit TRBD1. The CDR3 spans 14 residues. Trimming removed 5 bases from V and 6 bases from J; junction bases left unmatched: 10. Germline lookup yields CDR1 SGHRS and CDR2 YFSETQ. The CDR3, as DNA: TGCGCCAGCAGTTTACCGGGACAGTATAATGGCTACACCTTC. Its protein product is CASSLPGQYNGYTF.

The rearrangement links TRBV18 to TRBJ1-1, with a weak D call TRBD1 (5 bases). Trimming shortened V by 1 base and J by 3 bases, and 12 bases separated the two germline ends. Germline assignment: CDR1 KGHSH and CDR2 LQKENI. The CDR3 runs 15 residues. The CDR3: CASSPLVGGDTEAFF. The CDR3 region has the DNA TGTGCCAGCTCACCACTCGTCGGGGGTGACACTGAAGCTTTCTTT.

The genes are TRBV12-3 or TRBV12-4 and TRBJ2-7; tentative D call: TRBD1 (6 bases). The V end lost 7 bases, the J end lost 3 bases, and 13 bases lay between the germline ends. The CDR3 is 13 residues long. The CDR3 is CASTPGQLYEQYF. CDR3 in DNA: TGTGCCAGCACCCCTGGACAGCTCTACGAGCAGTACTTC.

The J gene is TRBJ2-1, the V gene TRBV10-2, with 11 positions matching TRBD2. Germline trimming cut 10 bases from V and 6 bases from J; bases unmatched to any gene: 5. The CDR3 is made up of 13 amino acids. CDR1 is WSHSY and CDR2 is SAAADI in the germline V gene. The DNA of the CDR3 is TGCGCCACCAGACTAGCGGGAACCAATGAGCAGTTCTTC. Its protein product is CATRLAGTNEQFF.

This clone has only a few counts. The J gene is TRBJ2-2, the V gene TRBV10-1; 13 nucleotides align to TRBD2. The ends lost 3 bases at V and 3 bases at J; junction bases unmatched: 7. Germline CDR1 reads WNHNN; CDR2 reads SYGVQD (reference sequence). This CDR3 has 18 residues. CDR3 amino acids: CASSDGLAGVRDTGELFF. The CDR3 coding sequence is TGCGCCAGCAGTGACGGACTAGCGGGAGTTCGGGACACCGGGGAGCTGTTTTTT.